This passage covers 5 T cell receptor beta chains from one sample sequenced in a study of T cells after yellow fever vaccination. TCRdb re-analysed the 5' RACE reads in MiXCR, keeping a single row per CDR3 protein. The sample records hundreds of thousands of distinct CDR3 sequences, over 15% being singletons. The specimen comprised PBMCs, sampled 15 days after the yellow fever booster vaccination. Receptor source: a man aged 25-45 years who received the YFV17D yellow fever vaccine.

The rearrangement links TRBV20-1 to TRBJ2-5, with 9 bases fitting TRBD2. The CDR3 covers 14 residues. Trimming took 5 bases from V and 4 from J; bases not matched to a gene: 8. CDR1 is DFQATT and CDR2 is SNEGSKA in the germline V gene (reference sequence). Here the CDR3 DNA reads TGCAGTGCTTGCAATCCGACTAGCGGAGAGACCCAGTACTTC. Translation gives CSACNPTSGETQYF.

The table lists this clonotype with a few counts. The V gene is TRBV7-2, the J gene TRBJ2-3; D possibly corresponds to TRBD2 (5 bases). The CDR3 extends over 11 amino acids. Germline-derived CDR1 and CDR2 are SGHTA and FQGNSA. Trimming removed 6 bases from V and 10 bases from J, with 11 bases in between. The CDR3 region is CASSSGIPQYF. The CDR3 coding sequence is TGTGCCAGCAGTTCGGGGATCCCGCAGTATTTT.

The genes are TRBV5-1 and TRBJ2-6; 7 bases agree with TRBD1. The V segment lost 7 bases and the J segment 2 bases; nucleotides outside the gene matches: 3. This CDR3 is 14 amino acids long. Per germline, CDR1 SGHRS and CDR2 YFSETQ. The CDR3 loop is CASVQGTGANVLTF. Written as DNA, the CDR3 is TGCGCCAGCGTACAGGGGACTGGGGCCAACGTCCTGACTTTC.

There are a few counts of this clonotype. The DNA of the CDR3 is TGTGCCAGCAGCCAAGTCGGGGGGCGCAGCTACGAGCAGTACTTC. Residues: CASSQVGGRSYEQYF. This chain connects TRBV3-1 to TRBJ2-7; tentative D call: TRBD2 (7 bases). CDR1 is LGHDT, CDR2 YNNKEL, per germline (reference sequence). CDR3 size: 15 residues. Trimming removed 1 base at V and 3 bases at J, with 13 bases between.

The V gene is TRBV20-1, the J gene TRBJ2-7; TRBD1 agrees at 9 bases. V was clipped by 0 bases and J by 7 bases; unmatched bases: 7. CDR1 DFQATT and CDR2 SNEGSKA come from the germline V gene (reference sequence). This CDR3 contains 14 residues. The CDR3 sequence: CSAREFTGGGEQYF. The CDR3 nucleotides are TGCAGTGCTAGAGAGTTCACAGGGGGCGGGGAGCAGTACTTC.